The sample holds many counts of the clone carrying this T cell receptor beta chain. What it recognizes is unknown. The data originate from a study of T cells after yellow fever vaccination. Trimming stripped 3 bases from V and 4 bases from J, with 15 bases between. Germline CDR1 and CDR2: SGHAT and FQNNGV. This CDR3 spans 15 amino acids. The study, taken as a whole, reports: Shared CD4/CD8 clonotypes were a small share, likely from convergent recombination.

5'RACE template switching generated TCR cDNA, adding a universal primer site and UMIs. TCRdb re-called the 5' RACE reads through MiXCR, storing one row per CDR3 protein. Of about 340,000 distinct CDR3 sequences listed, approximately 13% were seen once; the top ten hold approximately 3.3%. The chain combines TRBV11-2 with TRBJ1-1; possible D gene TRBD1, 5 bases. The sequenced sample was CD4+ T cells sorted from PBMCs, obtained 15 days after the yellow fever booster vaccination. The source is a man aged 18 to 35 who received the YFV17D yellow fever vaccine. The CDR3 here is CASSLRGLVSTEAFF. Written as DNA, the CDR3 is TGTGCCAGCAGCTTGCGGGGCCTCGTATCCACTGAAGCTTTCTTT.